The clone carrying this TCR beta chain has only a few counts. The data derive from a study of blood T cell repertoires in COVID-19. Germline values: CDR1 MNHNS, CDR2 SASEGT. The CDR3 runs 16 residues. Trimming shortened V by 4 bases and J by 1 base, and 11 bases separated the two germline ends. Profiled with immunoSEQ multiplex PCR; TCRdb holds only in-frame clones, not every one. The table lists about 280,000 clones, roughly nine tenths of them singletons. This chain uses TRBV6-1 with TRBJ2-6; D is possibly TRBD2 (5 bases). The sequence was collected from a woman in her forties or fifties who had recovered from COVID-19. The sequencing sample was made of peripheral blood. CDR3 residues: CASSVPRRSGANVLTF. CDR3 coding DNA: TGTGCCAGCAGTGTCCCGAGGAGGTCTGGGGCCAACGTCCTGACTTTC.